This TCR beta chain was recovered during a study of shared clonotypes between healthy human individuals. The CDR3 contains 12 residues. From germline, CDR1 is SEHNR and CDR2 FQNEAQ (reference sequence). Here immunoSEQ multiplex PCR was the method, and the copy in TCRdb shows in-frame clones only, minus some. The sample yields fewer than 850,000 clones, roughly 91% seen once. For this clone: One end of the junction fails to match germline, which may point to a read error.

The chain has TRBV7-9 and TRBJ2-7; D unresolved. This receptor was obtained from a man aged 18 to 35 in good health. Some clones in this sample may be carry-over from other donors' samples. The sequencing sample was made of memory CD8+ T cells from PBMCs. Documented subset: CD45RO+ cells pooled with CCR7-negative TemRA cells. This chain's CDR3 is CASSLLSHEQYF. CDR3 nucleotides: TGTGCCAGCAGCTTACTCTCCCACGAGCAGTACTTC.